This T cell receptor beta chain appears in the sequencing data of a study of blood T cell repertoires in COVID-19. Individuals drawn from 20 to 30 US areas were about 18 to 100 years old. Symptom resolution, clearance, or two negative PCRs marked the recovered donors of Cohort 3. The protocol was immunoSEQ multiplex PCR, while the TCRdb copy is restricted to in-frame clones and leaves out a portion. The data show some 150,000 clones, approximately 82% seen once. In germline, CDR1 is SGHKS, CDR2 YYEKEE (reference sequence). The junction had 6 bases not matched to a gene; V was cut back by 0 bases and J by 1 base. CDR3 length: 16 residues.

The sequence was collected from a man in his fifties or sixties who had recovered from COVID-19. Sequenced material: PBMCs or T cells enriched from blood (not recorded which). The V gene is TRBV5-5, the J gene TRBJ1-2; 7 bases are a match to TRBD1. CDR3 sequence reads: CASSLEGTALNYGYTF. The CDR3 bases are TGTGCCAGCAGCTTGGAAGGGACAGCACTTAACTATGGCTACACCTTC.